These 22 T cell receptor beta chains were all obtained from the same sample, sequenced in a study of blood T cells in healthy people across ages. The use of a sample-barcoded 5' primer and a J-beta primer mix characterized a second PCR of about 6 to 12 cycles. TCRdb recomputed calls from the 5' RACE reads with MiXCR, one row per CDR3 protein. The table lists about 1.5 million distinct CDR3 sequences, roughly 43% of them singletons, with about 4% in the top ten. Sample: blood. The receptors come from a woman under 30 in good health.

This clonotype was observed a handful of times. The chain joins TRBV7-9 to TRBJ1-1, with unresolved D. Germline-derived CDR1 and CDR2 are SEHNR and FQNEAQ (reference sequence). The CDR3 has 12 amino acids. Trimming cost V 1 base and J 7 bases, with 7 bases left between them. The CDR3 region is CASSLDGFEAFF. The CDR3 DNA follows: TGTGCCAGCAGCTTAGACGGGTTTGAAGCTTTCTTT.

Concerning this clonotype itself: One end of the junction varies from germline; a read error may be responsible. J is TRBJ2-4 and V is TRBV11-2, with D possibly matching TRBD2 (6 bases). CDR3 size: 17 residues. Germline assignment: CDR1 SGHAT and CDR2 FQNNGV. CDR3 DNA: TGTGCCAGCAGCCCCATCCGGGACCAACTAGCCAGAAACATTCAGTACTTC. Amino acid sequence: CASSPIRDQLARNIQYF.

This CDR3 is CASSSNQRPNYGYTF. The DNA of the CDR3 is TGTGCCAGCAGTTCGAACCAGAGGCCTAACTATGGCTACACCTTC. The J gene is TRBJ1-2, the V gene TRBV27; D ambiguous. V lost 4 bases and J 0 bases, leaving 12 bases between the germline ends. This CDR3 is built from 15 residues. The germline gives CDR1 MNHEY, CDR2 SMNVEV (reference sequence).

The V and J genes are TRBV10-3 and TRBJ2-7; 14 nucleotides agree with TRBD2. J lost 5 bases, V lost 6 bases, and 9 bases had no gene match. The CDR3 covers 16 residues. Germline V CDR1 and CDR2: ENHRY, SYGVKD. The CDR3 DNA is TGTGCCATCAGGACGACTAGCGGGGGGGCTTCCCACGAGCAGTACTTC. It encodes CAIRTTSGGASHEQYF.

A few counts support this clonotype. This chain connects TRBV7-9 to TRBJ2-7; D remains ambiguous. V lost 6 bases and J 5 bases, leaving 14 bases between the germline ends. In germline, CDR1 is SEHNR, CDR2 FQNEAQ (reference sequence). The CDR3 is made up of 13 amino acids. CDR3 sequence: CASSHSYRDEQYF. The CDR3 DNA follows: TGTGCCAGCAGTCACTCCTACCGGGACGAGCAGTACTTC.

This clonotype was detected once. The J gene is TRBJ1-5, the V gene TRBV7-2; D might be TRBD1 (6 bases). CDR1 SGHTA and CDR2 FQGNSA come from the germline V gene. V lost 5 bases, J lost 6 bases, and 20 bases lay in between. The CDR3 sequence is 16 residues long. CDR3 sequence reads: CASSPGGFPLGQPQHF. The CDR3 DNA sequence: TGTGCCAGCAGCCCGGGGGGCTTCCCCTTAGGTCAGCCCCAGCATTTT.

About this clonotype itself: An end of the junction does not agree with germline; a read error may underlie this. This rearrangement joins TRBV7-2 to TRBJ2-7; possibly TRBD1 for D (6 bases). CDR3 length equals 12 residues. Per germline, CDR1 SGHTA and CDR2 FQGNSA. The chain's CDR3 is CAGSLTGYEQYF. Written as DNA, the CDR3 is TGTGCCGGCAGCTTGACAGGCTACGAGCAGTACTTC. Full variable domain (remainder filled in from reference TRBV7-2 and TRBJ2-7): GAGVSQSPSNKVTEKGKDVELRCDPISGHTALYWYRQSLGQGLEFLIYFQGNSAPDKSGLPSDRFSAERTGGSVSTLTIQRTQQEDSAVYLCAGSLTGYEQYFGPGTRLTVT.

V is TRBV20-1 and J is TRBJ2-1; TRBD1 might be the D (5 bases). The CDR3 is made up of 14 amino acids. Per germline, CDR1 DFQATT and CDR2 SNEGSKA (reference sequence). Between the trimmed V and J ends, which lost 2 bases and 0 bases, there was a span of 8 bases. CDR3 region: CSARNQGSYNEQFF. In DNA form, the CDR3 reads TGCAGTGCTAGAAATCAGGGCTCCTACAATGAGCAGTTCTTC.

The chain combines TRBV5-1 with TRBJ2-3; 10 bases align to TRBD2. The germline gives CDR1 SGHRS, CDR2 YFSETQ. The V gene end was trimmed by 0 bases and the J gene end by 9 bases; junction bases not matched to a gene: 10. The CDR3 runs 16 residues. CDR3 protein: CASSLVAGGPERTQYF. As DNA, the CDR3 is TGCGCCAGCAGCTTGGTAGCGGGGGGTCCCGAAAGGACGCAGTATTTT.

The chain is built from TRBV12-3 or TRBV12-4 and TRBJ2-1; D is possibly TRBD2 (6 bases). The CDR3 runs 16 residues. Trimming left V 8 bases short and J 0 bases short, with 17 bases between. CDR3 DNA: TGTGCCAGCGGATCCCCTAGCGCGAGCTCCTACAATGAGCAGTTCTTC. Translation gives CASGSPSASSYNEQFF.

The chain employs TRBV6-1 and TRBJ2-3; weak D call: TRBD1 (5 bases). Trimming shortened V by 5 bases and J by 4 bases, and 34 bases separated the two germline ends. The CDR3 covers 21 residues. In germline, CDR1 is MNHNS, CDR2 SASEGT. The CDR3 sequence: CASSPAVPDRAIVGAADTQYF. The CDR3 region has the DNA TGTGCCAGCAGTCCCGCCGTCCCCGACCGGGCCATAGTTGGGGCGGCAGATACGCAGTATTTT.

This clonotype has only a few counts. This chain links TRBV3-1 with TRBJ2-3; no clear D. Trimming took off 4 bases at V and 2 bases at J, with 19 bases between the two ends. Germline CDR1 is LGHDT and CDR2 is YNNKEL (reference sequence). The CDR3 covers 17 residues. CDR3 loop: CASSLDQTGGPTDTQYF. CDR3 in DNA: TGTGCCAGCAGCCTCGACCAGACTGGCGGCCCCACAGATACGCAGTATTTT.

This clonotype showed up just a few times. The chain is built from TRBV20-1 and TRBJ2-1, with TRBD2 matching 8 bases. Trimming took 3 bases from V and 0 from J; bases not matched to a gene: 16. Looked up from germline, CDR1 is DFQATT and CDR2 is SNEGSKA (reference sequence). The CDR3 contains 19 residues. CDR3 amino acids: CSASGAGATTLSSYNEQFF. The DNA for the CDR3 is TGCAGTGCTAGTGGAGCGGGAGCCACTACTCTAAGCTCCTACAATGAGCAGTTCTTC.

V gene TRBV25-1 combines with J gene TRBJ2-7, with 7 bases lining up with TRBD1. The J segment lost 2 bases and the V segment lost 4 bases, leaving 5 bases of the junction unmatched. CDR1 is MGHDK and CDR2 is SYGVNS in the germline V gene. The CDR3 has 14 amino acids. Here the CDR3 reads CASSGGTAAYEQYF. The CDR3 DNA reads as TGTGCCAGCAGTGGAGGGACAGCCGCCTACGAGCAGTACTTC.

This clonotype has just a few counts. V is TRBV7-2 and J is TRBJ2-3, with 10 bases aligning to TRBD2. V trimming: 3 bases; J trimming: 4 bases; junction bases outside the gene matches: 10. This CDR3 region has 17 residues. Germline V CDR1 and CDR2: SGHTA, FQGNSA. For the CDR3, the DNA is TGTGCCAGCAGCTTCCGGATAGCGGGGGGAAGTGCAGATACGCAGTATTTT. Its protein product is CASSFRIAGGSADTQYF.

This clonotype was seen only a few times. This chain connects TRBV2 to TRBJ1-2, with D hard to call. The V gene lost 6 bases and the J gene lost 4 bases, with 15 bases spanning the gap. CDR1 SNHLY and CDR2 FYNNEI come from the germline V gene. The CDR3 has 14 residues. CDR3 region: CASRHRIPSYGYTF. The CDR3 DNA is TGTGCCAGCAGACACCGTATACCTTCCTATGGCTACACCTTC.

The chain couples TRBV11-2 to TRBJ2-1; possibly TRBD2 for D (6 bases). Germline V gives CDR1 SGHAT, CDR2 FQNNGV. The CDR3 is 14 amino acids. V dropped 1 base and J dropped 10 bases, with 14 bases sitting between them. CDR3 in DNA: TGTGCCAGCAGCTTAGTGGCGGGCGGGATGGAGCAGTTCTTC. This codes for CASSLVAGGMEQFF.

CDR3 in DNA: TGTGCCAGCAGCAAAGTAGACAGGGGGGGAGAGACCCAGTACTTC. Encoded protein: CASSKVDRGGETQYF. The chain combines TRBV21-1 with TRBJ2-7; the D call of TRBD1 is as the table states it, not checked on the DNA. Near its end, the DNA agrees better with TRBJ2-5, so the J call may be wrong. TRBV21-1 is classified as a pseudogene. This CDR3 has 15 residues.

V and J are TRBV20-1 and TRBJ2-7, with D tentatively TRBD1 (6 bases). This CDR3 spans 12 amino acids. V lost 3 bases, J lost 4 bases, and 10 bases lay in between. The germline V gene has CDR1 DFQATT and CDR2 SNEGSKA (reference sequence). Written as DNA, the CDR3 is TGCAGTGCTAGTACAGGGAGATACGAGCAGTACTTC. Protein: CSASTGRYEQYF.

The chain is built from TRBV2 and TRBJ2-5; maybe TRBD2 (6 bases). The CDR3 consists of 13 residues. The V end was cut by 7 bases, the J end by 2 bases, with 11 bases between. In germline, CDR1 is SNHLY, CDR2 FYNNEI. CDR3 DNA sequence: TGTGCCAGCACTCAGACTAGACAAGAGACCCAGTACTTC. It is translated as CASTQTRQETQYF.

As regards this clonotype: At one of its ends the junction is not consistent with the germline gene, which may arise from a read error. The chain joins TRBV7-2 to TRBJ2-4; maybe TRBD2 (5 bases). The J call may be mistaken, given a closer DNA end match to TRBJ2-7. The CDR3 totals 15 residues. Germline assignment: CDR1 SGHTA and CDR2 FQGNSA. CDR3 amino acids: CAGSLEGTISYEQYF. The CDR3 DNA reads TGTGCCGGCAGCTTAGAGGGCACGATCTCCTACGAGCAGTACTTC.

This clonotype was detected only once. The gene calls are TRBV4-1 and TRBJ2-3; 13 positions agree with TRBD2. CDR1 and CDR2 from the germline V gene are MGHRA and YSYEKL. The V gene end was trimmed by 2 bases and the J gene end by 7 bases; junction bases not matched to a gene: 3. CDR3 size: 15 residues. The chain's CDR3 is CASSQLGTSGNTQYF. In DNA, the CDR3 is TGCGCCAGCAGCCAATTGGGGACTAGCGGGAATACGCAGTATTTT.